This is a list of T cell receptor beta chains from one sample in a study of CD8+ T cells in alopecia areata. The data were produced by immunoSEQ multiplex PCR, yet TCRdb's version contains in-frame clones alone and is incomplete. The table shows over 25,000 clones, with about three quarters occurring only once. Sequenced input: NKG2D-low CD8+ T cells sorted from blood. Receptors were obtained from a human donor with alopecia areata. The CDR3 runs from the conserved cysteine through the conserved F or W. Fields, in order: V gene, D gene, J gene, clone size, CDR3 DNA, CDR3 protein. The D gene is left open where the match is weak. The size entry is marked missing in some rows and otherwise reads once, few, many or a size class.

>TRBV2|-|TRBJ2-1|-
TGTGCCGCGTTCGGGGGCCAGGACAATGAGCAGTTCTTC
CAAFGGQDNEQFF
>TRBV29-1|-|TRBJ1-2|-
TGCAGCGTTGTGGGGCGGCTGACAGACAACTATGGCTACACCTTC
CSVVGRLTDNYGYTF
>TRBV4-1|TRBD1|TRBJ2-1|-
TGCGCCAGCAGAGGAGGACAGGGGACCTACAATGAGCAGTTCTTC
CASRGGQGTYNEQFF
>TRBV5-4|TRBD2|TRBJ2-7|-
TGTGCCAGCAGCTTGATGTTGGCGGGAGGGACCTACGAGCAGTACTTC
CASSLMLAGGTYEQYF
>TRBV28|-|TRBJ2-7|medium-sized
TGTGCCAGCAGTTTCCCTGACAGAACTATGGCCTACGAGCAGTACTTC
CASSFPDRTMAYEQYF
>TRBV29-1|TRBD1|TRBJ2-7|-
TGCAGCGTTACCGACAGGGAACCCTACGAGCAGTACTTC
CSVTDREPYEQYF
>TRBV4-1|TRBD2|TRBJ2-7|few
TGCGCCAGCAGCCAAGAACTAGCGCGCTACGAGCAGTACTTC
CASSQELARYEQYF
>TRBV6-6|TRBD2|TRBJ2-5|once
TGTGCCAGCAGTTACTGGACTAGCGAGGAGACCCAGTACTTC
CASSYWTSEETQYF
>TRBV14|TRBD1|TRBJ1-6|few
TGTGCCAGCAGCCAAGTAGCTCACAGGGGTACACCCCTCCACTTT
CASSQVAHRGTPLHF
>TRBV6-5|TRBD1|TRBJ2-7|-
TGTGCCAGCAGCCCGGGACAGACCTACGAGCAGTACTTC
CASSPGQTYEQYF
>TRBV7-8|-|TRBJ2-1|-
TGTGCCAGCAGCTTAGTACTAGGCAGAGACAATGAGCAGTTCTTC
CASSLVLGRDNEQFF
>TRBV29-1|-|TRBJ2-6|-
TGCAGCGTTTTCAGTTCCGGATTCGCTGGGGCCAACGTCCTGACTTTC
CSVFSSGFAGANVLTF
>TRBV7-9|-|TRBJ1-2|-
TGTGCCAGCAGCTCAGGCCCACAGGCGTTTAACTATGGCTACACCTTC
CASSSGPQAFNYGYTF
>TRBV7-9|-|TRBJ2-7|-
TGTGCCAGCAGCTTAGCCGAATCCTACGAGCAGTACTTC
CASSLAESYEQYF
>TRBV5-8|TRBD2|TRBJ2-3|few
TGTGCCAGCAGCTTGGTCGGGGGGAGTTATACGCAGTATTTT
CASSLVGGSYTQYF
>TRBV2|-|TRBJ2-3|-
TGTGCCAGCAGTGTTCTCCCTAGCGAGGCCCTCACAGATACGCAGTATTTT
CASSVLPSEALTDTQYF
>TRBV7-2|TRBD1|TRBJ2-5|-
TGTGCCAGCAGCCTCAGCCCGGGACAGGGATCAGAGACCCAGTACTTC
CASSLSPGQGSETQYF
>TRBV6-1|TRBD2|TRBJ2-5|-
TGTGCCAGCAGTTATGTCTCCGGGGGGGAGACCCAGTACTTC
CASSYVSGGETQYF